The TCR beta chain under discussion was sequenced for a study of blood T cell repertoires in COVID-19 (dated by TCRdb to 2020 to 2021). As for the study more broadly: Collaborator samples came from the United States, Italy and Spain and covered acute and convalescent phases of COVID-19. Samples were obtained from the ongoing ImmuneRACE study (first 160 participants) and from 1,200 or so subjects provided by 6 global collaborators. The prospective study material was composed of cDNA or gDNA derived from T cells, B-cell-depleted T cells, or PBMCs. The dataset comprised deeply sampled blood TCRbeta repertoires from subjects exposed to, actively infected with, or recovered from COVID-19. Where available, HLA class I and class II types were obtained from metadata supplied by the sample provider rather than from assay-based typing. Sample metadata almost always included a de-identified subject ID, COVID-19 status, age in years and sex. The repertoires were made available in a free public database intended to serve as a resource for research on the immune response to SARS-CoV-2. The investigation overall reported the following: How much clinical and demographic metadata was included differed by source and by participant, and the metadata was provided uncurated.

Whole blood was collected in K2EDTA tubes by collaborating institutions according to the institutions' own protocols. For TCRbeta analysis, collaborators shipped samples in one of three forms: frozen whole blood, isolated PBMCs, or DNA extracted from either of those sample types. The immunoSEQ Assay, a bias-controlled multiplex PCR, was used to amplify TCRbeta CDR3 regions from genomic DNA. Per the source publication's procedure: The number of nucleated cells in each sample was estimated by amplification of reference gene primers within the assay. To quantify the absolute abundance of each unique TCRbeta CDR3 rearrangement, sequence reads were collapsed and filtered. For each sample, productive Simpson clonality was calculated as the square root of Simpson's diversity index across productive rearrangements. The clones in this table, taken by TCRdb from immuneACCESS, are in-frame only. Not every clone is retained; where verified, under half of the shortfall comes from an unresolved V gene, and the cause of the rest is unknown. That table is the source of V, J and clone size, and D and trimming were worked out from the DNA. In all, the sample holds approximately 350,000 clones, and around four fifths of those were seen once. About 2.7% of the sample is held by the ten biggest clonotypes.

The trim is 5 bases for V and 5 bases for J, with a gap of 9 bases between the germline ends. The CDR3 has 13 amino acids, counting the end cysteine and phenylalanine. Only the CDR3 DNA is retained, 39 bases long and in frame from the first base. CDR1 MNHNY and CDR2 SVGAGI are derived from the germline V gene (reference sequence). On this clone itself: This clone's antigen is unknown. No per-base quality is available; no much larger clone lies one base away.

The chain couples TRBV6-6 to TRBJ1-4; no D gene can be assigned with confidence. Sequencing used peripheral blood. This TCR derives from a young man with active or convalescent COVID-19. The CDR3 has the sequence CASSPAGNEKLFF. The bases read TGTGCCAGCAGTCCCGCGGGGAATGAAAAACTGTTTTTT.